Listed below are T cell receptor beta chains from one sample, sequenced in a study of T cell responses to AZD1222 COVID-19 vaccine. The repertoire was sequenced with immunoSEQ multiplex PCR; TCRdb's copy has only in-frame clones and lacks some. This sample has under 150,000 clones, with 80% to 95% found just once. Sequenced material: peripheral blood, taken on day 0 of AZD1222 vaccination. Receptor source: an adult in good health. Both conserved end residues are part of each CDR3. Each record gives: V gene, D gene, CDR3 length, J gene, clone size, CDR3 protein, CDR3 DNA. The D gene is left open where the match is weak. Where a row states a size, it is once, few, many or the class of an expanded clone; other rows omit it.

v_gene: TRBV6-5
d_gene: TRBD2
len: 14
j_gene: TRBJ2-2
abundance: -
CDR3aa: CASGAGGRTGELFF
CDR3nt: TGTGCCAGCGGCGCGGGGGGCCGCACCGGGGAGCTGTTTTTT

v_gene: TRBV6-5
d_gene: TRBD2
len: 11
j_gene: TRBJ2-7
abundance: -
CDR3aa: CANGGSGSKYF
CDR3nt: TGTGCCAACGGGGGTAGCGGGAGCAAGTACTTC

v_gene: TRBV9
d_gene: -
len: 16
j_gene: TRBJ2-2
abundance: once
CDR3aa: CASSVLGSSNTGELFF
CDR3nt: TGTGCCAGCAGCGTACTCGGGAGTTCGAACACCGGGGAGCTGTTTTTT

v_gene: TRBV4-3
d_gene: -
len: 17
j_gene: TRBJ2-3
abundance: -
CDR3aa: CASSQGTGGYSTDTQYF
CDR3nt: TGCGCCAGCAGCCAAGGAACCGGAGGTTATAGCACAGATACGCAGTATTTT

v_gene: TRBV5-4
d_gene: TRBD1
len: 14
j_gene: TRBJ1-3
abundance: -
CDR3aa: CASSLQGPGNTIYF
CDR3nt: TGTGCCAGCAGCTTACAGGGGCCTGGAAACACCATATATTTT

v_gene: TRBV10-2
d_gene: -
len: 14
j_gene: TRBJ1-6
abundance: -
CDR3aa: CASTSDRSKSPLHF
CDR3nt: TGCGCCAGCACCTCAGACAGGAGCAAATCACCCCTCCACTTT

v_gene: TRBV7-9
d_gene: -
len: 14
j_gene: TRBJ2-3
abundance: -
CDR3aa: CASSLGYKTDTQYF
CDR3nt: TGTGCCAGCAGCTTGGGGTACAAAACAGATACGCAGTATTTT

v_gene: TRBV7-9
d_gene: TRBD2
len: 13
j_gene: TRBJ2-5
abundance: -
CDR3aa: CASSLGTSGPQYF
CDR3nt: TGTGCCAGCAGCTTAGGGACTAGCGGACCCCAGTACTTC

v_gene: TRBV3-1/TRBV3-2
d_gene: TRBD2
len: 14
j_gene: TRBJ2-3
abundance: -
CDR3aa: CASASGLAHGTQYF
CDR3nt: TGTGCCAGCGCTTCGGGACTAGCGCATGGTACGCAGTATTTT

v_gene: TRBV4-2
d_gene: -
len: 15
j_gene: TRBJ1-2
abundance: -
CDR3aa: CASSQAAGAVYGYTF
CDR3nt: TGTGCCAGCAGCCAAGCAGCGGGAGCCGTCTATGGCTACACCTTC

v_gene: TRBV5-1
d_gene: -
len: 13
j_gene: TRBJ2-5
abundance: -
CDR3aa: CASSLVSGRTQYF
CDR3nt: TGCGCCAGCAGCTTGGTCTCGGGTCGCACCCAGTACTTC

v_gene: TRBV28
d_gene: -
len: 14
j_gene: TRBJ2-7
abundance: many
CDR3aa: CASSAGQTSHEQYF
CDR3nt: TGTGCCAGCAGTGCCGGACAGACGTCCCACGAGCAGTACTTC

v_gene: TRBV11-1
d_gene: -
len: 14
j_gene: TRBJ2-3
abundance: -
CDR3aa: CASSPRRGGVTQYF
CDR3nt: TGTGCCAGCAGCCCCAGAAGGGGCGGAGTTACGCAGTATTTT

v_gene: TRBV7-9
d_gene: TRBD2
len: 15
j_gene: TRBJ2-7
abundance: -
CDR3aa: CASSPRTSGRGEQYF
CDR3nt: TGTGCCAGCAGCCCTCGGACTAGCGGGAGGGGCGAGCAGTACTTC

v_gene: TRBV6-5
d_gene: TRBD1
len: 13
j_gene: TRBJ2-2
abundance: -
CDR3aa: CASRDRLTGELFF
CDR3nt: TGTGCCAGCCGGGACAGGCTAACCGGGGAGCTGTTTTTT

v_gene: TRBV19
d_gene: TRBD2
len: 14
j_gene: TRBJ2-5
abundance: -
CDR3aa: CASSLLAGAETQYF
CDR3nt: TGTGCCAGTAGTCTACTAGCGGGGGCAGAGACCCAGTACTTC

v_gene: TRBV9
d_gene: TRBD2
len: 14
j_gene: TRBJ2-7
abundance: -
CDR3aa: CASSATSATYEQYF
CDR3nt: TGTGCCAGCAGCGCGACTAGCGCAACCTACGAGCAGTACTTC

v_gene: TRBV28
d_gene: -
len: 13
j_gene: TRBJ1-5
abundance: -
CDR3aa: CASSFEGVQPQHF
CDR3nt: TGTGCCAGCAGTTTCGAAGGCGTACAGCCCCAGCATTTT

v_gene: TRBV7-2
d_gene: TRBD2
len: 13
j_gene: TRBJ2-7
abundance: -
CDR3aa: CASSFSGGYEQYF
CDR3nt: TGTGCCAGCAGCTTTTCGGGGGGGTACGAGCAGTACTTC

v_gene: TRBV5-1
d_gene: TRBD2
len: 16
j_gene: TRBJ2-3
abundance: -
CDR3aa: CASSVQAGGPVDTQYF
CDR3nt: TGCGCCAGCAGCGTACAAGCGGGAGGGCCGGTAGATACGCAGTATTTT